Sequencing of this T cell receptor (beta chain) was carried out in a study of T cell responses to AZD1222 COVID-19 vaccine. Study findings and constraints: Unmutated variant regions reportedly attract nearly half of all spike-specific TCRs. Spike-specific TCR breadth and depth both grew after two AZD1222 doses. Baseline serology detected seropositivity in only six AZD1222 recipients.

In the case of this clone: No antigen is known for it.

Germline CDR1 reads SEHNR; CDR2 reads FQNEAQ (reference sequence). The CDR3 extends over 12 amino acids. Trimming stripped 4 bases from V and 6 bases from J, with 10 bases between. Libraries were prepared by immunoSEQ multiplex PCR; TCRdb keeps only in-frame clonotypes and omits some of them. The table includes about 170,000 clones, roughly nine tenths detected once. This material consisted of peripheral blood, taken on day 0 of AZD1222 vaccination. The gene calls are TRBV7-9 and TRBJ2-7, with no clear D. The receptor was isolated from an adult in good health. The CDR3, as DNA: TGTGCCAGCAGCTCAGGTCTCTTCGAGCAGTACTTC. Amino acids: CASSSGLFEQYF.